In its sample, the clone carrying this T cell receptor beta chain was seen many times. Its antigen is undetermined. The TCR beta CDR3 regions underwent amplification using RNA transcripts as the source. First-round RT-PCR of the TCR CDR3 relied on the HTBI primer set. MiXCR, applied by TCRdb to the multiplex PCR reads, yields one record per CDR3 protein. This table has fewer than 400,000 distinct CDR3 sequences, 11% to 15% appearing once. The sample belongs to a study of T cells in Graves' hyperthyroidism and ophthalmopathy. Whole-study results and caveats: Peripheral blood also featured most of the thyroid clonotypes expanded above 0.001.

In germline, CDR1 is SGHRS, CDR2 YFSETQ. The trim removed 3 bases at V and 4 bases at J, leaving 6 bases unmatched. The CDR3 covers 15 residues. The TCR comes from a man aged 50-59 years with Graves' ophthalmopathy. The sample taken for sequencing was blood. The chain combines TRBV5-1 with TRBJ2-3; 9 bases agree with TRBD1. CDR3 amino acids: CASSSYRGQADTQYF. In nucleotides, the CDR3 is TGCGCCAGCAGCTCCTACAGGGGGCAGGCAGATACGCAGTATTTT.